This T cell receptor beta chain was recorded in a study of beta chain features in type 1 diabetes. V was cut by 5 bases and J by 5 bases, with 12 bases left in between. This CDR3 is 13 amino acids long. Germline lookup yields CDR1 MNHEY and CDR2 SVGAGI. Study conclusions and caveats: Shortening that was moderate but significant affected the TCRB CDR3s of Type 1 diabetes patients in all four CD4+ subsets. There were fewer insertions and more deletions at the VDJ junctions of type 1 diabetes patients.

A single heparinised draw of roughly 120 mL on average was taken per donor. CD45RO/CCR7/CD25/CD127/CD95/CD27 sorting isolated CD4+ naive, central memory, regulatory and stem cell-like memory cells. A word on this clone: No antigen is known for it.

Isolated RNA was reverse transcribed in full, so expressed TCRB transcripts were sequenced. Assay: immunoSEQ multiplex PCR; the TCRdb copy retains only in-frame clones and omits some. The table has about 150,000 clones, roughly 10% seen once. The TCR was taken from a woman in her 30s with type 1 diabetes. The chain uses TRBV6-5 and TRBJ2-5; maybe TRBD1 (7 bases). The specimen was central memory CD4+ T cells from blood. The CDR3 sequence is CASSLTGRETQYF. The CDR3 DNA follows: TGTGCCAGCAGTCTGACAGGGAGGGAGACCCAGTACTTC.